The T cell receptor (beta chain) under discussion was sequenced for a study of blood T cell repertoires in COVID-19. In the study overall: Samples came from the United States, Italy and Spain, spanning acute and convalescent COVID-19. PBMCs, B-cell-depleted T cells, or T cells were the source of the cDNA or gDNA that made up the material.

Authors' processing steps: By means of reference gene primer amplification, nucleated cell counts were estimated. Generated by immunoSEQ multiplex PCR, the TCRdb table keeps only in-frame clones and is missing some. The V and J calls and the clone size are those of that table, but D and trimming were determined from the DNA. The data hold roughly 390,000 clones, with roughly 85% observed a single time. Germline CDR1 is SEHNR and CDR2 is FQNEAQ (reference sequence). CDR3 length: 17 residues. The germline V and J ends were trimmed by 5 bases and 0 bases, with 20 bases remaining between them. The sequenced material came from peripheral blood. The origin of this receptor is a woman under 30 with acute or convalescent COVID-19. The chain has TRBV7-9 and TRBJ2-7; TRBD2 might be the D (5 bases). CDR3 sequence (DNA): TGTGCCAGCAGCCTAGGCCCGGACTGGCTTAGCTCCTACGAGCAGTACTTC. It codes for CASSLGPDWLSSYEQYF.